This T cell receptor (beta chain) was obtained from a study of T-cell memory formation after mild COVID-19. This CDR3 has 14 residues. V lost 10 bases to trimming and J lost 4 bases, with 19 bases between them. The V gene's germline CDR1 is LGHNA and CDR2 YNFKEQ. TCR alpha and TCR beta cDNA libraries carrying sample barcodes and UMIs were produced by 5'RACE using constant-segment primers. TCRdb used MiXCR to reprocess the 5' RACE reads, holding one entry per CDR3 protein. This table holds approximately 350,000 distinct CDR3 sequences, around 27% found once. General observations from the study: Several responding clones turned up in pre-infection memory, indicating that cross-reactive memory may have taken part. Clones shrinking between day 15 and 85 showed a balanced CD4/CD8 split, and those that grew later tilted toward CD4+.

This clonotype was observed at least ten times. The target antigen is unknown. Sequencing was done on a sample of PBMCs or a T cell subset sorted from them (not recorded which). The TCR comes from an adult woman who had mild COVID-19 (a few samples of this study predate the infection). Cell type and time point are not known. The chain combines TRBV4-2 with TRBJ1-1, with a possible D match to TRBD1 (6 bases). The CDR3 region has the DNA TGTGCCACGCGAGACGCGGGCAGGGGCACTGAAGCTTTCTTT. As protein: CATRDAGRGTEAFF.